A single sample is the source of the 4 T cell receptor beta chains below, sequenced in a study of blood T cell repertoires in COVID-19. Generated by immunoSEQ multiplex PCR, the TCRdb table keeps only in-frame clones and is missing some. The sample lists tens of thousands of clones, roughly 87% occurring once. The sequenced material came from peripheral blood. These receptors were obtained from a woman aged 50 to 60 with acute or convalescent COVID-19.

The J gene is TRBJ2-1, the V gene TRBV5-1, with 9 bases that match TRBD1. V gave up 1 base and J gave up 7 bases; unmatched junction bases: 6. The CDR3 runs 15 residues. CDR1 and CDR2 from the germline V gene are SGHRS and YFSETQ. The CDR3 DNA reads TGCGCCAGCAGCTTGCGGCGTGGGACAGGGAATGAGCAGTTCTTC. It codes for CASSLRRGTGNEQFF.

The genes are TRBV12-5 and TRBJ2-1, with no clear D. V lost 5 bases and J lost 8, with 7 bases in between. The CDR3 contains 11 residues. Germline CDR1 reads LGHNT; CDR2 reads FRNRAP. CDR3 in DNA: TGTGCTAGTGGTCTAGGCGATGAGCAGTTCTTC. This encodes CASGLGDEQFF.

This clone was detected once. The chain recombines TRBV28 with TRBJ1-5, with D tentatively TRBD1 (5 bases). The V gene lost 2 bases and the J gene lost 7 bases, with 12 bases spanning the gap. The germline CDR1 and CDR2 sequences are MDHEN and SYDVKM. This CDR3 is 14 amino acids long. The CDR3 is CASSLAGRKQPQHF. CDR3 bases: TGTGCCAGCAGTTTAGCGGGACGGAAACAGCCCCAGCATTTT.

The rearrangement uses TRBV5-1 and TRBJ2-5; a possible D gene is TRBD1 (6 bases). Between the trimmed V and J ends, which lost 7 bases and 2 bases, there was a span of 18 bases. In germline, CDR1 is SGHRS, CDR2 YFSETQ. This CDR3 spans 15 amino acids. For the CDR3, the DNA is TGCGCCAGCCAACTGACTGCAGGGGAACAAGAGACCCAGTACTTC. It specifies CASQLTAGEQETQYF.